These T cell receptor beta chains were read from a single sample in a study of blood T cell repertoires in COVID-19. Some clones are missing from TCRdb's copy, which holds only in-frame ones; the method was immunoSEQ multiplex PCR. Of 310,000 or so clones listed, over 80% were seen once; the top ten hold approximately 9.3%. The sequencing input was peripheral blood. These receptors originate from a man aged 25-45 years with COVID-19, enrolled during active disease. Each CDR3 is given without its conserved first and last residue. Fields, in order: CDR3 length, J gene, clone size, V gene, CDR3 protein. Some rows have no size entry. The others give once, few or many, or a class for an expanded clone.

len: 12; j_gene: TRBJ2-7; abundance: -; v_gene: TRBV7-2; CDR3aa: ASSLVGRFYEQY
len: 13; j_gene: TRBJ2-1; abundance: -; v_gene: TRBV5-1; CDR3aa: ASSLSSQGGGEQF
len: 12; j_gene: TRBJ1-2; abundance: -; v_gene: TRBV5-6; CDR3aa: ASSLATGRRSYT
len: 13; j_gene: TRBJ1-1; abundance: -; v_gene: TRBV5-5; CDR3aa: ASSRAGTMNTEAF
len: 13; j_gene: TRBJ1-1; abundance: -; v_gene: TRBV19; CDR3aa: ASSWASGGYTEAF
len: 9; j_gene: TRBJ1-1; abundance: few; v_gene: TRBV7-2; CDR3aa: ATQGFAEAF
len: 11; j_gene: TRBJ1-1; abundance: few; v_gene: TRBV27; CDR3aa: ASSLLEGTEAF
len: 15; j_gene: TRBJ2-7; abundance: once; v_gene: TRBV5-6; CDR3aa: ASSLVVGLAGSYEQY
len: 11; j_gene: TRBJ1-1; abundance: once; v_gene: TRBV7-9; CDR3aa: ASSLQGNTEAF
len: 11; j_gene: TRBJ1-6; abundance: -; v_gene: TRBV19; CDR3aa: ASRGQAGSPLH
len: 10; j_gene: TRBJ2-5; abundance: -; v_gene: TRBV28; CDR3aa: ASSSGAETQY
len: 15; j_gene: TRBJ2-3; abundance: -; v_gene: TRBV7-2; CDR3aa: ASSLAPRTQSTDTQY
len: 12; j_gene: TRBJ1-2; abundance: -; v_gene: TRBV24-1; CDR3aa: ATSDMNRAGGYT
len: 15; j_gene: TRBJ2-3; abundance: -; v_gene: TRBV7-3; CDR3aa: ASSLAATGGRTDTQY
len: 14; j_gene: TRBJ1-5; abundance: -; v_gene: TRBV19; CDR3aa: ASSRGQGKSNQPQH
len: 13; j_gene: TRBJ2-3; abundance: -; v_gene: TRBV28; CDR3aa: ASSLQGSGADTQY
len: 17; j_gene: TRBJ2-6; abundance: -; v_gene: TRBV11-2; CDR3aa: ASSTIMGDRSSGANVLT
len: 11; j_gene: TRBJ1-2; abundance: -; v_gene: TRBV7-3; CDR3aa: ASSTKTGDGYT
len: 12; j_gene: TRBJ2-7; abundance: -; v_gene: TRBV19; CDR3aa: ASSTGTRYYEQY
len: 12; j_gene: TRBJ1-2; abundance: -; v_gene: TRBV14; CDR3aa: ASHRTGDFYGYT
len: 13; j_gene: TRBJ2-5; abundance: few; v_gene: TRBV9; CDR3aa: ASSPETGLGVTQY
len: 14; j_gene: TRBJ2-5; abundance: -; v_gene: TRBV5-6; CDR3aa: ASSPPSGRAPETQY
len: 14; j_gene: TRBJ2-1; abundance: -; v_gene: TRBV18; CDR3aa: ASSPFRGGAYNEQF
len: 12; j_gene: TRBJ1-5; abundance: -; v_gene: TRBV10-3; CDR3aa: AITPGHLNQPQH
len: 13; j_gene: TRBJ1-2; abundance: -; v_gene: TRBV11-2; CDR3aa: ASSLRTGVYYGYT
len: 12; j_gene: TRBJ1-5; abundance: -; v_gene: TRBV19; CDR3aa: ATGTGQGNQPQH
len: 16; j_gene: TRBJ1-2; abundance: -; v_gene: TRBV28; CDR3aa: ASSAPYYGQGPNYGYT
len: 12; j_gene: TRBJ2-7; abundance: -; v_gene: TRBV19; CDR3aa: ARPTKKQGYEQY
len: 13; j_gene: TRBJ2-7; abundance: once; v_gene: TRBV11-2; CDR3aa: ASTLLGGDSYEQY
len: 12; j_gene: TRBJ1-5; abundance: -; v_gene: TRBV10-3; CDR3aa: AISEQFSNQPQH
len: 13; j_gene: TRBJ1-2; abundance: -; v_gene: TRBV19; CDR3aa: ASSILDRTNYGYT
len: 13; j_gene: TRBJ2-7; abundance: -; v_gene: TRBV4-1; CDR3aa: ASSQDPQGTYEQY
len: 13; j_gene: TRBJ2-2; abundance: -; v_gene: TRBV6-2/TRBV6-3; CDR3aa: ASSYQPQVTGELF
len: 13; j_gene: TRBJ2-1; abundance: -; v_gene: TRBV21-1; CDR3aa: ASSKGLADSNEQF
len: 14; j_gene: TRBJ2-7; abundance: -; v_gene: TRBV5-1; CDR3aa: ASSLDPGQLTGEQY
len: 15; j_gene: TRBJ1-4; abundance: -; v_gene: TRBV14; CDR3aa: ASSQATGGTVSGKLF
len: 13; j_gene: TRBJ2-7; abundance: once; v_gene: TRBV15; CDR3aa: ATSRVPGTGYEQY
len: 12; j_gene: TRBJ2-7; abundance: once; v_gene: TRBV15; CDR3aa: ATSAGQGGDEQY
len: 13; j_gene: TRBJ2-1; abundance: -; v_gene: TRBV5-1; CDR3aa: ASSPITSSYNEQF
len: 14; j_gene: TRBJ2-1; abundance: -; v_gene: TRBV5-6; CDR3aa: ASSRTGTGRPYEQF
len: 12; j_gene: TRBJ1-3; abundance: -; v_gene: TRBV6-5; CDR3aa: ASRAVGSGNTIY
len: 12; j_gene: TRBJ1-5; abundance: -; v_gene: TRBV2; CDR3aa: ASSERTGLEPQH
len: 11; j_gene: TRBJ1-1; abundance: -; v_gene: TRBV2; CDR3aa: ASSRGEAAEAF
len: 13; j_gene: TRBJ2-4; abundance: -; v_gene: TRBV10-3; CDR3aa: AISESVTGLGIQY
len: 15; j_gene: TRBJ1-5; abundance: -; v_gene: TRBV7-8; CDR3aa: ASSLETGLHSNQPQH
len: 14; j_gene: TRBJ2-2; abundance: once; v_gene: TRBV4-1; CDR3aa: ASSRGTSGSTGELF
len: 11; j_gene: TRBJ2-5; abundance: -; v_gene: TRBV27; CDR3aa: ASSFSYQETQY
len: 13; j_gene: TRBJ2-2; abundance: -; v_gene: TRBV4-1; CDR3aa: ASSRGQSNTGELF
len: 12; j_gene: TRBJ1-1; abundance: -; v_gene: TRBV29-1; CDR3aa: SVEDRTGMAEAF
len: 17; j_gene: TRBJ2-4; abundance: -; v_gene: TRBV19; CDR3aa: ASSITPGLAPLAKNIQY